This entry concerns a single T cell receptor beta chain. With 2 bases removed from V and 4 bases from J, the gap between germline ends came to 7 bases. The CDR3 runs to 13 residues. The germline V gene has CDR1 SGHRS and CDR2 YFSETQ. This sample stems from a study of shared clonotypes between healthy human individuals. The repertoire was sequenced with immunoSEQ multiplex PCR; TCRdb's copy has only in-frame clones and lacks some. The repertoire includes 2.3 million or so clones, just over 90% of them detected once, and under 0.45% sits in the top ten. The TCR sequence derives from a man in his late teens or twenties in good health. Some clones in this sample may be carry-over from other donors' samples. The V call is TRBV5-1, the J call TRBJ2-1, with TRBD1 as a possible D gene (5 bases). The sample comprised naive CD4+ T cells from PBMCs. The subset: CD45RA+ positively selected. The CDR3 bases are TGCGCCAGCAGCTTAAGACAGTACAATGAGCAGTTCTTC. It specifies CASSLRQYNEQFF.